This T cell receptor beta chain was found in a study of control samples from healthy donors and cancer patients. The V gene end was trimmed by 5 bases and the J gene end by 3 bases; junction bases not matched to a gene: 6. Looked up from germline, CDR1 is WSHSY and CDR2 is SAAADI. The CDR3 sequence is 15 residues long. Generated by immunoSEQ multiplex PCR, the TCRdb table keeps only in-frame clones and is missing some. The table shows tens of thousands of clones, with approximately 86% occurring only once. Sequencing was carried out using blood. The V gene is TRBV10-2, the J gene TRBJ2-7; 11 nucleotides line up with TRBD1. This TCR derives from a woman aged 45-65 years in good health. The CDR3 DNA reads as TGCGCCAGCAGTCCACCGGGGACAGGGGGCTACGAGCAGTACTTC. It specifies CASSPPGTGGYEQYF.